These 26 T cell receptor beta chains share one sample of origin, sequenced in a study of identical twins. Each CDR3 protein gets one entry after TCRdb re-called the 5' RACE reads with MiXCR. The table has some 460,000 distinct CDR3 sequences, around 14% seen once. These same data were also listed under a study on yellow fever vaccine responses in identical twins.

Specimen: CD4+ T cells sorted from blood. The receptors stem from a woman between 18 and 30 years old in good health.

This rearrangement joins TRBV24-1 to TRBJ1-5; no reliable D call. The CDR3 is 14 residues long. Germline values: CDR1 KGHDR, CDR2 SFDVKD. V was pared by 5 bases and J by 1 base, with 8 bases between. The CDR3 reads CATSAPGSNQPQHF. DNA of the CDR3: TGTGCCACCAGTGCCCCGGGAAGCAATCAGCCCCAGCATTTT.

This clonotype was seen at least ten times. V and J are TRBV20-1 and TRBJ2-2; 9 bases line up with TRBD2. Germline V gene lookup returns CDR1 DFQATT and CDR2 SNEGSKA (reference sequence). The CDR3 length is 17 residues. V lost 6 bases and J lost 7; bases outside the gene matches: 18. CDR3 amino acids: CSAPGLAGSQTFGELFF. In DNA form, the CDR3 reads TGCAGTGCCCCGGGGCTAGCGGGGAGCCAGACCTTCGGGGAGCTGTTTTTT.

The chain has TRBV7-6 and TRBJ1-1; D is unresolved. From germline, CDR1 is SGHVS and CDR2 FNYEAQ. This CDR3 region has 13 residues. Trimming removed 3 bases from V and 0 bases from J, with 5 bases in between. This CDR3 reads CASSFRLNTEAFF. The CDR3, as DNA: TGTGCCAGCAGCTTCAGATTGAACACTGAAGCTTTCTTT.

This chain connects TRBV28 to TRBJ1-5, with D unclear. Trimming stripped 2 bases from V and 11 bases from J, with 13 bases between. Germline V gives CDR1 MDHEN, CDR2 SYDVKM. CDR3 length: 13 residues. CDR3: CASSLASPGSQHF. CDR3 bases: TGTGCCAGCAGTTTAGCCTCCCCGGGGTCCCAGCATTTT. Full variable domain (outside the CDR3, taken from reference TRBV28 and TRBJ1-5): DVKVTQSSRYLVKRTGEKVFLECVQDMDHENMFWYRQDPGLGLRLIYFSYDVKMKEKGDIPEGYSVSREKKERFSLILESASTNQTSMYLCASSLASPGSQHFGDGTRLSIL.

CDR3 coding DNA: TGCGCCAGCAGCGAAAGGGGGACAGAGAACACCGGGGAGCTGTTTTTT. Translation gives CASSERGTENTGELFF. J is TRBJ2-2 and V is TRBV5-1; 7 bases match TRBD1. V lost 4 bases, J lost 1 base, and 7 bases stayed unmatched. CDR3 length: 16 amino acids. Germline V lookup: CDR1 SGHRS, CDR2 YFSETQ. The variable domain in full, completed from reference TRBV5-1 and TRBJ2-2, reads KAGVTQTPRYLIKTRGQQVTLSCSPISGHRSVSWYQQTPGQGLQFLFEYFSETQRNKGNFPGRFSGRQFSNSRSEMNVSTLELGDSALYLCASSERGTENTGELFFGEGSRLTVL.

The V call is TRBV11-2, the J call TRBJ2-1; maybe TRBD2 (6 bases). V was clipped by 4 bases and J by 9 bases, with 16 bases between them. The CDR3 contains 14 residues. Germline V CDR1 and CDR2: SGHAT, FQNNGV. The CDR3: CASSSSSGVGEQFF. The CDR3 DNA reads as TGTGCCAGCAGCTCGTCGTCGGGAGTCGGTGAGCAGTTCTTC.

The chain links TRBV5-1 to TRBJ2-5; D may be TRBD1 or TRBD2 (5 bases each). V was cut by 2 bases and J by 5 bases, with 16 bases left in between. The CDR3 runs 15 residues. Looked up from germline, CDR1 is SGHRS and CDR2 is YFSETQ. The DNA for the CDR3 is TGCGCCAGCAGCTTTCGGGACGGCTCAGGGGAGACCCAGTACTTC. Amino acids: CASSFRDGSGETQYF.

This clonotype was observed a handful of times. The V gene is TRBV7-2, the J gene TRBJ2-1; TRBD2 might be the D (5 bases). This CDR3 has 15 residues. The V end was cut by 8 bases, the J end by 4 bases, with 18 bases between. Germline V gives CDR1 SGHTA, CDR2 FQGNSA. The CDR3 sequence is CASSLVATTYNEQFF. Written as DNA, the CDR3 is TGTGCCAGCTCACTAGTGGCTACTACATACAATGAGCAGTTCTTC. Drawing the rest from reference TRBV7-2 and TRBJ2-1, the complete variable domain is GAGVSQSPSNKVTEKGKDVELRCDPISGHTALYWYRQSLGQGLEFLIYFQGNSAPDKSGLPSDRFSAERTGGSVSTLTIQRTQQEDSAVYLCASSLVATTYNEQFFGPGTRLTVL.

In its sample, this clonotype was seen a few times. This chain links TRBV11-2 with TRBJ2-2; perhaps TRBD2 as D (5 bases). In germline, CDR1 is SGHAT, CDR2 FQNNGV. The V end lost 3 bases, the J end lost 4 bases, and 12 bases lay between the germline ends. CDR3 size: 15 residues. DNA for the CDR3: TGTGCCAGCAGCTTTGTTAGGAGCGGCACCGGGGAGCTGTTTTTT. Translated: CASSFVRSGTGELFF.

Here the CDR3 reads CASSPQVGYYTEAFF. The CDR3 region has the DNA TGTGCCAGCAGCCCCCAGGTGGGCTACTACACTGAAGCTTTCTTT. The chain combines TRBV7-2 with TRBJ1-1; D remains ambiguous. Germline assignment: CDR1 SGHTA and CDR2 FQGNSA. The V end was cut by 5 bases, the J end by 3 bases, with 16 bases between. The CDR3 is 15 amino acids.

This clonotype was detected ten times or more. The chain links TRBV2 to TRBJ1-2; D ambiguous. This CDR3 region has 12 residues. Germline V gene data show CDR1 as SNHLY and CDR2 as FYNNEI. Deletions cut 4 bases from V and 9 bases from J, with 12 bases between. For the CDR3, the DNA is TGTGCCAGCAGTGCTAGGTATGAAAGCTACACCTTC. Protein: CASSARYESYTF.

The DNA for the CDR3 is TGTGCCAGCAGTCGACTAGTCTCCTACGAGCAGTACTTC. Residues: CASSRLVSYEQYF. The rearrangement uses TRBV2 and TRBJ2-7, with a tentative D call TRBD2 (6 bases). V lost 5 bases, J lost 0 bases, and 8 bases lay in between. The germline gives CDR1 SNHLY, CDR2 FYNNEI. This CDR3 region has 13 residues.

A few counts support this clonotype. The J gene is TRBJ2-7, the V gene TRBV20-1; 13 positions agree with TRBD2. Germline loops: CDR1 DFQATT, CDR2 SNEGSKA (reference sequence). This CDR3 region has 16 residues. The ends lost 4 bases at V and 0 bases at J; junction bases unmatched: 6. The CDR3: CSATLLAGGNSYEQYF. CDR3 bases: TGCAGTGCTACATTACTAGCGGGGGGGAACTCCTACGAGCAGTACTTC.

A few counts support this clonotype. This chain links TRBV27 with TRBJ1-6; unclear D gene. The germline V gene encodes CDR1 MNHEY and CDR2 SMNVEV (reference sequence). Between the trimmed V and J ends, which lost 5 bases and 7 bases, there was a span of 6 bases. CDR3 length: 12 amino acids. The CDR3 region has the DNA TGTGCCAGCAGTGGGCCGAATTCACCCCTCCACTTT. It translates to CASSGPNSPLHF.

This clonotype was found a few times. The chain employs TRBV20-1 and TRBJ1-1; possibly TRBD1 for D (5 bases). Germline assignment: CDR1 DFQATT and CDR2 SNEGSKA (reference sequence). V dropped 0 bases and J dropped 0 bases, with 17 bases sitting between them. CDR3 length: 17 residues. Here the CDR3 reads CSARDQSMGRLNTEAFF. The CDR3 coding sequence is TGCAGTGCTAGAGATCAGAGTATGGGACGGCTGAACACTGAAGCTTTCTTT.

The V and J genes are TRBV6-1 and TRBJ2-1; 9 nucleotides align to TRBD2. This CDR3 comprises 15 residues. Trimming took 2 bases from V and 8 from J; bases not matched to a gene: 7. CDR1 is MNHNS, CDR2 SASEGT, per germline. DNA for the CDR3: TGTGCCAGCAGTGAAAGGGCTAGCGGGGTTCATGAGCAGTTCTTC. Its translation is CASSERASGVHEQFF.

The J gene is TRBJ2-7, the V gene TRBV20-1, with 9 bases identical to TRBD2. This CDR3 comprises 14 residues. CDR1 and CDR2 (germline): DFQATT, SNEGSKA (reference sequence). The junction had 11 bases not matched to a gene; V was cut back by 6 bases and J by 5 bases. CDR3 nucleotides: TGCAGTGCCAAGAATAGCGGGAGCAAGCACGAGCAGTACTTC. Amino acid sequence: CSAKNSGSKHEQYF.

The chain uses TRBV20-1 and TRBJ2-5; 11 positions agree with TRBD2. The J segment lost 5 bases and the V segment lost 6 bases, leaving 8 bases of the junction unmatched. The CDR3 has 14 amino acids. Germline V lookup: CDR1 DFQATT, CDR2 SNEGSKA (reference sequence). CDR3 nucleotide sequence: TGCAGTGCGCAAATACTAGCGGGAGCGGAGACCCAGTACTTC. Its translation: CSAQILAGAETQYF.

V usage is TRBV30 and J usage is TRBJ2-3; either TRBD1 or TRBD2 may fit D (5 bases each). Germline values: CDR1 GTSNPN, CDR2 SVGIG (reference sequence). CDR3 size: 13 residues. The V end lost 3 bases, the J end lost 4 bases, and 11 bases lay between the germline ends. CDR3 DNA: TGTGCCTGGAGCGGGGCTGGACCAGATACGCAGTATTTT. Protein: CAWSGAGPDTQYF.

J is TRBJ2-1 and V is TRBV2, with 8 positions matching TRBD1. Per germline, CDR1 SNHLY and CDR2 FYNNEI. Trimming removed 6 bases from V and 13 bases from J; junction bases left unmatched: 5. This CDR3 is built from 11 residues. Written as DNA, the CDR3 is TGTGCCAGCAGACCGGGACAGGATCAGTTCTTC. This translates into CASRPGQDQFF.

In DNA form, the CDR3 reads TGTGCCATCAGAAAAGACTCTAGAAATGAGCAGTTCTTC. This gives the protein CAIRKDSRNEQFF. The chain joins TRBV10-3 to TRBJ2-1; D ambiguous. V lost 6 bases to trimming and J lost 7 bases, with 13 bases between them. The germline CDR1 and CDR2 sequences are ENHRY and SYGVKD. This CDR3 has 13 amino acids.

About this clonotype: Just one base apart from a much larger clone, this may be a read error. J is TRBJ2-2 and V is TRBV12-3 or TRBV12-4, with D perhaps matching TRBD2 (6 bases). This CDR3 contains 16 residues. The CDR3 region has the DNA TGTGCCAGCAGTTTAGATCCGGGGGTTTACACCGGGGGGCTGTTTTTT. Its protein product is CASSLDPGVYTGGLFF.

This clonotype was detected only once. The CDR3 sequence: CASSVGLENTEAFF. The CDR3 bases are TGTGCCAGCAGCGTAGGGTTAGAGAACACTGAAGCTTTCTTT. The J gene is TRBJ1-1, the V gene TRBV9; D not resolved. V lost 0 bases and J lost 1, with 7 bases in between. Germline CDR1 and CDR2: SGDLS and YYNGEE. The CDR3 has 14 residues. Together with reference TRBV9 and TRBJ1-1, the CDR3 gives the full variable domain: DSGVTQTPKHLITATGQRVTLRCSPRSGDLSVYWYQQSLDQGLQFLIQYYNGEERAKGNILERFSAQQFPDLHSELNLSSLELGDSALYFCASSVGLENTEAFFGQGTRLTVV.

The rearrangement joins TRBV5-6 to TRBJ2-5; 7 nucleotides match TRBD1. Germline assignment: CDR1 SGHDT and CDR2 YYEEEE. The V and J ends lost 1 base and 5 bases, in that order; junction bases with no gene match: 11. This CDR3 contains 16 residues. The chain's CDR3 is CASSLSTGARGETQYF. CDR3 DNA sequence: TGTGCCAGCAGCTTGAGCACAGGGGCACGAGGGGAGACCCAGTACTTC.

This clonotype was detected a few times. The chain combines TRBV12-3 or TRBV12-4 with TRBJ1-6; 7 bases map to TRBD1. V trimming: 5 bases; J trimming: 6 bases; junction bases outside the gene matches: 4. This CDR3 comprises 14 residues. The CDR3: CASSQGQSNSPLHF. In DNA form, the CDR3 reads TGTGCCAGCAGTCAGGGACAGAGTAATTCACCCCTCCACTTT.

This clonotype appeared many times. J is TRBJ2-7 and V is TRBV3-1, with D perhaps TRBD2 (5 bases). Germline CDR1 reads LGHDT; CDR2 reads YNNKEL (reference sequence). V shed 5 bases and J shed 6 bases, with 11 bases lying between them. CDR3 length: 12 amino acids. CDR3 protein: CASSFGIAEQYF. DNA of the CDR3: TGTGCCAGCAGCTTCGGGATAGCCGAGCAGTACTTC.